What follows is one T cell receptor beta chain and its context. Original methodology: Researchers report that nucleated cell counts were estimated from reference gene primer amplification. Data came from immunoSEQ multiplex PCR; TCRdb stores just in-frame clones and leaves some out. The D gene and trimming were derived from the DNA, and the V and J assignments and clone size from that table. There are about 160,000 clones in the sample; about 93% occur only once, and over 3.5% lies in the top ten. This sample was taken from a study of blood T cell repertoires in COVID-19. The overall study: Acute and convalescent COVID-19 specimens originated in the United States, Italy and Spain. Nucleic acid was either cDNA or gDNA, and it came from T cells, B-cell-depleted T cells, or PBMCs.

This CDR3 is 17 amino acids long. CDR1 is KGHSH, CDR2 LQKENI, per germline. With 2 bases clipped from V and 6 bases from J, the junction kept 10 bases outside the gene matches. The source material was peripheral blood. The TCR was taken from a woman aged 45 to 65 with acute or convalescent COVID-19. V usage is TRBV18 and J usage is TRBJ2-5, with 12 bases identical to TRBD2. DNA for the CDR3: TGTGCCAGCTCACCAAAAACGCTAGCGGGAGGGCAAAAGACCCAGTACTTC. This sequence encodes CASSPKTLAGGQKTQYF.